This passage covers 11 T cell receptor beta chains from one sample sequenced in a study of cytotoxic CD8 clonotypes in ibrutinib-treated CLL. Sequenced by immunoSEQ multiplex PCR; TCRdb stores in-frame clones only, minus some. The sample lists 300,000 to 400,000 clones; roughly 70% were seen once. The input for sequencing was PBMCs, taken after 36 months of ibrutinib treatment. All receptors derive from a human donor with chronic lymphocytic leukemia.

The CDR3 region is CASSTATPGQGHFDYGYTF. CDR3 coding DNA: TGCGCCAGCAGCACAGCAACCCCGGGACAGGGGCACTTTGACTATGGCTACACCTTC. The chain is built from TRBV5-1 and TRBJ1-2, with 10 bases fitting TRBD1. CDR1 and CDR2 from the germline V gene are SGHRS and YFSETQ. The CDR3 loop spans 19 amino acids. The V and J ends lost 4 bases and 3 bases, in that order; junction bases with no gene match: 18. The entire variable domain, with the rest obtained from reference TRBV5-1 and TRBJ1-2, is as follows: KAGVTQTPRYLIKTRGQQVTLSCSPISGHRSVSWYQQTPGQGLQFLFEYFSETQRNKGNFPGRFSGRQFSNSRSEMNVSTLELGDSALYLCASSTATPGQGHFDYGYTFGSGTRLTVV.

The CDR3 DNA follows: TGTGCCACCAGCAGAGTCCCAGGGCGATCTGGAAACACCATATATTTT. Translated, it gives CATSRVPGRSGNTIYF. V and J are TRBV15 and TRBJ1-3, with D perhaps matching TRBD1 (5 bases). This CDR3 spans 16 amino acids. Trimming shortened V by 1 base and J by 1 base, and 11 bases separated the two germline ends. Germline CDR1 reads LNHNV; CDR2 reads YYDKDF (reference sequence).

This sequence joins TRBV5-6 and TRBJ2-6; TRBD1 aligns across 9 bases. V lost 1 base and J lost 0; bases outside the gene matches: 8. The CDR3 is 19 amino acids. CDR1 is SGHDT and CDR2 is YYEEEE in the germline V gene. In DNA form, the CDR3 reads TGTGCCAGCAGCTTGTTGGGGACAGGGCGACACTCTGGGGCCAACGTCCTGACTTTC. Amino acids: CASSLLGTGRHSGANVLTF.

This clone was detected a few times. J is TRBJ1-2 and V is TRBV30, with 8 bases identical to TRBD1. CDR1 and CDR2 (germline): GTSNPN, SVGIG (reference sequence). Trimming took 2 bases from V and 3 from J; bases not matched to a gene: 8. This CDR3 region has 15 residues. As DNA, the CDR3 is TGTGCCTGGAGTACGCGGACAGGGAGGGACTATGGCTACACCTTC. Protein: CAWSTRTGRDYGYTF.

This clone appeared a few times. The V gene is TRBV7-3, the J gene TRBJ2-7; possible D gene TRBD2, 6 bases. Germline CDR1 reads SGHTA; CDR2 reads FQGTGA. Trimming removed 3 bases at V and 1 base at J, with 10 bases between. CDR3 size: 14 residues. CDR3 DNA: TGTGCCAGCAGCTTCGGGGGTCAATCCTACGAGCAGTACTTC. Protein sequence: CASSFGGQSYEQYF.

The rearrangement joins TRBV19 to TRBJ2-5; D is possibly TRBD1 (5 bases). Trimming stripped 7 bases from V and 0 bases from J, with 12 bases between. This CDR3 has 14 amino acids. CDR1 and CDR2 from the germline V gene are LNHDA and SQIVND (reference sequence). CDR3 DNA sequence: TGTGCCAGTACGCAGGGTTACGACCAAGAGACCCAGTACTTC. Encoded protein: CASTQGYDQETQYF.

This clone was detected only a few times. CDR3 nucleotide sequence: TGTGCCAGCAGCTTAGTATCAGGGGTAGTGAATGAGCAGTTCTTC. Amino acids: CASSLVSGVVNEQFF. The V gene is TRBV11-2, the J gene TRBJ2-1; possible D gene TRBD1, 6 bases. The CDR3 consists of 15 residues. In germline, CDR1 is SGHAT, CDR2 FQNNGV. V was shortened by 1 base and J by 7 bases, with 14 bases between the two germline ends.

CDR3 in amino acids: CASSTGQRSLTQYF. CDR3 in DNA: TGTGCCAGCAGCACGGGACAGAGGAGTCTTACGCAGTATTTT. The chain recombines TRBV5-4 with TRBJ2-3; 7 bases map to TRBD1. The CDR3 loop spans 14 amino acids. Unmatched junction bases numbered 10, after V lost 4 bases and J lost 8 bases. Germline V gene sequence: CDR1 SGHNT, CDR2 YYREEE (reference sequence).

This rearrangement joins TRBV7-2 to TRBJ2-3; D is perhaps TRBD1 (6 bases). CDR1 SGHTA and CDR2 FQGNSA come from the germline V gene. Trimming removed 4 bases at V and 5 bases at J, with 13 bases between. This CDR3 has 14 amino acids. The CDR3 DNA is TGTGCCAGCAGCTCCGGCCCCAGGGGAGATACGCAGTATTTT. Amino acids: CASSSGPRGDTQYF. Full variable domain (missing parts from reference TRBV7-2 and TRBJ2-3): GAGVSQSPSNKVTEKGKDVELRCDPISGHTALYWYRQSLGQGLEFLIYFQGNSAPDKSGLPSDRFSAERTGGSVSTLTIQRTQQEDSAVYLCASSSGPRGDTQYFGPGTRLTVL.

This clone was found once. The CDR3 sequence: CAISDWDLGTGSFEQFF. The CDR3 DNA is TGTGCCATCAGTGATTGGGACTTGGGGACAGGGTCGTTTGAGCAGTTCTTC. V usage is TRBV10-3 and J usage is TRBJ2-1, with 9 bases identical to TRBD1. The CDR3 length is 17 residues. The V gene's germline CDR1 is ENHRY and CDR2 SYGVKD. V trimming: 3 bases; J trimming: 9 bases; junction bases outside the gene matches: 15.

The chain carries TRBV4-1 and TRBJ1-1; 7 bases are a match to TRBD1. Looked up from germline, CDR1 is MGHRA and CDR2 is YSYEKL. The CDR3 has 14 residues. J was trimmed by 4 bases and V by 5 bases; bases with no gene match: 7. The CDR3 DNA reads as TGCGCCAGCAGCTACCGACAGGGTTCCACTGAAGCTTTCTTT. This gives the protein CASSYRQGSTEAFF.